The 30 T cell receptor beta chains presented below share a single source sample, sequenced in a study of blood T cell repertoires in COVID-19. Profiled with immunoSEQ multiplex PCR; TCRdb holds only in-frame clones, not every one. The data show nearly 100,000 clones, with 86% seen just once and about 1.7% held by the top ten. Source material: peripheral blood. The origin of the receptors is a man aged 80 or over with acute or convalescent COVID-19.

The chain employs TRBV7-3 and TRBJ2-3; 7 bases line up with TRBD1. With V trimmed by 0 bases and J by 4 bases, 4 bases remained unmatched. CDR3 length equals 15 residues. Per the germline V gene, CDR1 is SGHTA and CDR2 is FQGTGA. The CDR3 DNA reads TGTGCCAGCAGCTTAACGAGGGGGCAGGCAGATACGCAGTATTTT. It specifies CASSLTRGQADTQYF.

This clone was counted once. The chain links TRBV28 to TRBJ2-5; D possibly corresponds to TRBD1 (5 bases). The germline gives CDR1 MDHEN, CDR2 SYDVKM. This CDR3 has 13 residues. The V end was cut by 4 bases, the J end by 5 bases, with 11 bases between. CDR3 nucleotide sequence: TGTGCCAGCAGTTCGCAGGGCCTGGAGACCCAGTACTTC. This sequence encodes CASSSQGLETQYF.

The chain employs TRBV27 and TRBJ2-7; 10 nucleotides line up with TRBD2. The CDR3 runs 14 residues. Losses at the gene ends were 6 bases for V and 1 base for J; bases not matched to a gene: 3. Looked up from germline, CDR1 is MNHEY and CDR2 is SMNVEV (reference sequence). CDR3 sequence (DNA): TGTGCCAGCAGGAGGACTAGCGGTTCCTACGAGCAGTACTTC. Translating gives CASRRTSGSYEQYF.

This rearrangement joins TRBV5-1 to TRBJ2-7, with D maybe TRBD1 (6 bases). The CDR3 is 13 amino acids. The ends were cut back, 2 bases at V and 7 bases at J, with 13 bases in the middle. CDR1 SGHRS and CDR2 YFSETQ come from the germline V gene. The CDR3 nucleotides are TGCGCCAGCAGCTTCCCAGGGGTTCAAGAGCAGTACTTC. Protein sequence: CASSFPGVQEQYF.

The chain is built from TRBV5-1 and TRBJ2-7; 11 nucleotides line up with TRBD2. The germline CDR1 and CDR2 sequences are SGHRS and YFSETQ. The CDR3 spans 16 residues. V shed 4 bases and J 4 bases; nucleotides not matched to a gene: 10. The CDR3 loop reads CASSPALAGVVYEQYF. CDR3 bases: TGCGCCAGCAGCCCTGCACTAGCGGGAGTTGTATACGAGCAGTACTTC.

There are a few counts of this clone. The chain uses TRBV19 and TRBJ1-1; no clear D gene. This CDR3 is 15 amino acids long. Between the trimmed V and J ends, which lost 6 bases and 6 bases, there was a span of 20 bases. The germline V gene encodes CDR1 LNHDA and CDR2 SQIVND (reference sequence). The CDR3 protein is CASSHSPGGPPEAFF. CDR3 DNA sequence: TGTGCCAGTAGCCATTCACCGGGCGGGCCTCCTGAAGCTTTCTTT. The variable domain in full, completed from reference TRBV19 and TRBJ1-1, reads DGGITQSPKYLFRKEGQNVTLSCEQNLNHDAMYWYRQDPGQGLRLIYYSQIVNDFQKGDIAEGYSVSREKKESFPLTVTSAQKNPTAFYLCASSHSPGGPPEAFFGQGTRLTVV.

The gene calls are TRBV5-4 and TRBJ1-1; D gene uncertain. Germline V lookup: CDR1 SGHNT, CDR2 YYREEE (reference sequence). This CDR3 is 13 amino acids long. Trimming took 1 base from V and 5 from J, leaving 9 bases between them. The CDR3 DNA sequence: TGTGCCAGCAGCTTGTCCGGGAGGACTGAAGCTTTCTTT. Protein sequence: CASSLSGRTEAFF. The variable domain in full, with the rest retrieved from reference TRBV5-4 and TRBJ1-1, is ETGVTQSPTHLIKTRGQQVTLRCSSQSGHNTVSWYQQALGQGPQFIFQYYREEENGRGNFPPRFSGLQFPNYSSELNVNALELDDSALYLCASSLSGRTEAFFGQGTRLTVV.

This rearrangement joins TRBV19 to TRBJ1-4; D is possibly TRBD1 (5 bases). Germline loops: CDR1 LNHDA, CDR2 SQIVND (reference sequence). This CDR3 is 14 amino acids long. Deletions cut 3 bases from V and 7 bases from J, with 12 bases between. CDR3 protein: CASSISDGGEKLFF. The CDR3 DNA follows: TGTGCCAGTAGTATCTCGGACGGGGGTGAAAAACTGTTTTTT.

The gene calls are TRBV13 and TRBJ2-7; a weak D match, TRBD2 (6 bases). Looked up from germline, CDR1 is PRHDT and CDR2 is FYEKMQ (reference sequence). V was pared by 3 bases and J by 1 base, with 7 bases between. CDR3 length equals 13 residues. The CDR3 loop is CASSLEGSYEQYF. DNA of the CDR3: TGTGCCAGCAGCTTGGAGGGATCCTACGAGCAGTACTTC.

The rearrangement uses TRBV7-2 and TRBJ2-7; TRBD2 might be the D (5 bases). Germline V CDR1 and CDR2: SGHTA, FQGNSA. The V end lost 1 base, the J end lost 4 bases, and 17 bases lay between the germline ends. The CDR3 has 16 residues. The CDR3 spells CASSLEGSGKWYEQYF. DNA of the CDR3: TGTGCCAGCAGCTTAGAGGGCAGCGGAAAGTGGTACGAGCAGTACTTC.

This clone was observed a single time. The chain uses TRBV7-4 and TRBJ1-2, with TRBD1 identical over 7 bases. This CDR3 spans 14 amino acids. The V and J ends lost 7 bases and 2 bases, in that order; junction bases with no gene match: 7. Germline-derived CDR1 and CDR2 are SGHVT and SQSDAQ. DNA of the CDR3: TGTGCCAGCAACCCCGGACAGGCGAACTATGGCTACACCTTC. Translating gives CASNPGQANYGYTF.

The rearrangement uses TRBV28 and TRBJ1-6; D possibly corresponds to TRBD1 (5 bases). Looked up from germline, CDR1 is MDHEN and CDR2 is SYDVKM. Trimming cost V 6 bases and J 2 bases, with 14 bases left between them. The CDR3 is 16 amino acids. The CDR3, as DNA: TGTGCCAGCAGGCGAAAAGGGGTGACCTATAATTCACCCCTCCACTTT. Amino acids: CASRRKGVTYNSPLHF.

The chain recombines TRBV18 with TRBJ1-2, with D possibly TRBD1 on 6 matching bases. Germline V lookup: CDR1 KGHSH, CDR2 LQKENI. The CDR3 is 14 amino acids. V lost 3 bases and J 7 bases, leaving 15 bases between the germline ends. CDR3 nucleotides: TGTGCCAGCTCACCTTCGGACAGCTTAGTTGGCTACACCTTC. Amino acids: CASSPSDSLVGYTF.

The rearrangement links TRBV30 to TRBJ2-6; D remains ambiguous. Trimming cost V 4 bases and J 4 bases, with 5 bases left between them. The CDR3 loop spans 12 amino acids. The germline V gene has CDR1 GTSNPN and CDR2 SVGIG (reference sequence). The CDR3 DNA reads TGTGCCTGGATCTCCGGGGCCAACGTCCTGACTTTC. This sequence encodes CAWISGANVLTF.

This chain uses TRBV5-6 with TRBJ2-3, with 7 bases identical to TRBD2. The CDR3 covers 18 residues. The V gene end was trimmed by 4 bases and the J gene end by 1 base; junction bases not matched to a gene: 15. Germline V CDR1 and CDR2: SGHDT, YYEEEE. DNA for the CDR3: TGTGCCAGCAGCCCTACTACCGGGACTACCGAACGCACAGATACGCAGTATTTT. Protein sequence: CASSPTTGTTERTDTQYF.

The J gene is TRBJ1-1, the V gene TRBV7-8; TRBD1 matches 8 bases. The CDR3 extends over 18 amino acids. CDR1 is SGHVS and CDR2 is FQNEAQ in the germline V gene. The V segment lost 1 base and the J segment 2 bases; nucleotides outside the gene matches: 12. CDR3 coding DNA: TGTGCCAGCAGCTTAGGCTCGACAGGGGCAACGGAAAACACTGAAGCTTTCTTT. It is translated as CASSLGSTGATENTEAFF.

This clone has a handful of counts. The V gene is TRBV6-2 or TRBV6-3, the J gene TRBJ2-7; TRBD1 matches 9 bases. CDR1 and CDR2 (germline): MNHEY, SVGEGT. Trimming cost V 0 bases and J 0 bases; bases outside gene matches: 9. This CDR3 spans 18 amino acids. The CDR3 DNA follows: TGTGCCAGCAGTTACTCGAGGCTTGGGACAGGGTCCTCCTACGAGCAGTACTTC. It encodes CASSYSRLGTGSSYEQYF.

The chain is built from TRBV11-2 and TRBJ2-1, with a possible D match to TRBD1 (5 bases). Germline lookup yields CDR1 SGHAT and CDR2 FQNNGV. This CDR3 is built from 12 residues. V was cut by 6 bases and J by 6 bases, with 9 bases left in between. The DNA of the CDR3 is TGTGCCAGCAGACGTACAGGCAATGAGCAGTTCTTC. It specifies CASRRTGNEQFF.

J is TRBJ1-2 and V is TRBV3-1 (or the pseudogene TRBV3-2); D is unresolved. CDR1 is LGHDT and CDR2 is YNNKEL in the germline V gene (reference sequence). V was pared by 1 base and J by 4 bases, with 13 bases between. CDR3 length: 15 residues. CDR3 sequence (DNA): TGTGCCAGCAGCCAAGCGGAGGGAAGGAGCTATGGCTACACCTTC. As protein: CASSQAEGRSYGYTF.

This clone was recorded only once. This chain joins TRBV27 and TRBJ1-1; a weak D match, TRBD1 (5 bases). There are 16 residues in the CDR3. V was pared by 3 bases and J by 3 bases, with 17 bases between. Germline V gene sequence: CDR1 MNHEY, CDR2 SMNVEV (reference sequence). The CDR3 region has the DNA TGTGCCAGCAGTTTGGAATTCGACAGACTCCACACTGAAGCTTTCTTT. Translation: CASSLEFDRLHTEAFF.

The chain couples TRBV28 to TRBJ2-3; no clear D gene. V was cut by 4 bases and J by 3 bases, with 5 bases left in between. Germline values: CDR1 MDHEN, CDR2 SYDVKM. This CDR3 spans 12 amino acids. The CDR3 DNA reads TGTGCCAGCAGTTATCAGACAGATACGCAGTATTTT. Its translation: CASSYQTDTQYF.

The chain links TRBV19 to TRBJ2-4; 7 bases map to TRBD1. The length of the CDR3 is 16 residues. Germline lookup yields CDR1 LNHDA and CDR2 SQIVND (reference sequence). J was trimmed by 0 bases and V by 4 bases; bases with no gene match: 6. The DNA for the CDR3 is TGTGCCAGTAGTAACGGACAGGCTCTAGCCAAAAACATTCAGTACTTC. Amino acids: CASSNGQALAKNIQYF.

This clone was detected only a few times. This chain uses TRBV7-2 with TRBJ1-5; the D is unclear. Deletions cut 1 base from V and 0 bases from J, with 7 bases between. Germline values: CDR1 SGHTA, CDR2 FQGNSA. The CDR3 runs 15 residues. CDR3 sequence reads: CASSLVGNSNQPQHF. The CDR3 DNA reads TGTGCCAGCAGCTTAGTCGGTAATAGCAATCAGCCCCAGCATTTT.

The chain links TRBV30 to TRBJ2-2; tentatively, D is TRBD2 (6 bases). The germline V gene has CDR1 GTSNPN and CDR2 SVGIG (reference sequence). V lost 4 bases to trimming and J lost 5 bases, with 11 bases between them. The CDR3 loop spans 13 amino acids. The DNA for the CDR3 is TGTGCCTGGACAAGCGGGCCAACCGGGGAGCTGTTTTTT. Translating it yields CAWTSGPTGELFF.

The chain recombines TRBV29-1 with TRBJ1-3; maybe TRBD1 (6 bases). V lost 8 bases and J lost 0, with 14 bases in between. Germline V gene lookup returns CDR1 SQVTM and CDR2 ANQGSEA. The CDR3 totals 14 residues. This CDR3 reads CSIRGGSSGNTIYF. The CDR3 coding sequence is TGCAGCATACGGGGGGGCTCCTCTGGAAACACCATATATTTT.

The rearrangement links TRBV6-6 to TRBJ1-2, with D tentatively TRBD1 (5 bases). Per germline, CDR1 MNHNY and CDR2 SVGAGI (reference sequence). The CDR3 covers 15 residues. V was shortened by 5 bases and J by 4 bases, with 17 bases between the two germline ends. The CDR3 DNA follows: TGTGCCAGCAGTCCCGGGCGAAGGCAGGGCTATGGCTACACCTTC. Translating it yields CASSPGRRQGYGYTF.

The rearrangement uses TRBV6-5 and TRBJ1-1, with TRBD1 identical over 10 bases. Trimming cost V 5 bases and J 4 bases; bases outside gene matches: 4. The CDR3 covers 14 residues. Germline V CDR1 and CDR2: MNHEY, SVGAGI. This chain's CDR3 is CASSTGTGVTEAFF. The CDR3 bases are TGTGCCAGCAGTACTGGGACAGGGGTCACTGAAGCTTTCTTT.

The CDR3 DNA sequence: TGTGCCAGCAGCTTAGTCGGGTATGAGCAGTTCTTC. Its protein product is CASSLVGYEQFF. V and J are TRBV7-2 and TRBJ2-1; no definite D call. This CDR3 is 12 amino acids long. V gave up 1 base and J gave up 8 bases, with 6 bases separating them. Germline V gene data show CDR1 as SGHTA and CDR2 as FQGNSA.

J is TRBJ1-6 and V is TRBV7-3; D uncertain. V gave up 4 bases and J gave up 5 bases, with 9 bases separating them. CDR1 and CDR2 from the germline V gene are SGHTA and FQGTGA. The length of the CDR3 is 14 residues. The CDR3 sequence: CASSSAGNNSPLHF. In nucleotides, the CDR3 is TGTGCCAGCAGCTCTGCGGGAAATAATTCACCCCTCCACTTT.

The V gene is TRBV30, the J gene TRBJ2-3; D gene uncertain. V lost 1 base and J 3 bases, leaving 8 bases between the germline ends. Germline CDR1 reads GTSNPN; CDR2 reads SVGIG (reference sequence). This CDR3 has 13 amino acids. The CDR3 loop is CAWSAPLTDTQYF. Here the CDR3 DNA reads TGTGCCTGGAGTGCGCCACTAACAGATACGCAGTATTTT.